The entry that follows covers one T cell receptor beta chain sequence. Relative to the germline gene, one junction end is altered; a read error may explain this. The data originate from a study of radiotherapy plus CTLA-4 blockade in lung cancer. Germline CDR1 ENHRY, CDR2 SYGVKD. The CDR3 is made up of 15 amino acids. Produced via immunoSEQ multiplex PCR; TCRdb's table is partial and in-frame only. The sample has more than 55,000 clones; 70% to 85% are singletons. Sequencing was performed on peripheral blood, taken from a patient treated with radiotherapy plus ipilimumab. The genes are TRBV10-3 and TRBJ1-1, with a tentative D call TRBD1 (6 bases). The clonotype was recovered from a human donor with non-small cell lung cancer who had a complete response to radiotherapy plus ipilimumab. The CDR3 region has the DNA TGTGCCAGCAGTGAAGGGGGTGGCCCAGGCAGGGAGGCTTTCTTT. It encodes CASSEGGGPGREAFF.